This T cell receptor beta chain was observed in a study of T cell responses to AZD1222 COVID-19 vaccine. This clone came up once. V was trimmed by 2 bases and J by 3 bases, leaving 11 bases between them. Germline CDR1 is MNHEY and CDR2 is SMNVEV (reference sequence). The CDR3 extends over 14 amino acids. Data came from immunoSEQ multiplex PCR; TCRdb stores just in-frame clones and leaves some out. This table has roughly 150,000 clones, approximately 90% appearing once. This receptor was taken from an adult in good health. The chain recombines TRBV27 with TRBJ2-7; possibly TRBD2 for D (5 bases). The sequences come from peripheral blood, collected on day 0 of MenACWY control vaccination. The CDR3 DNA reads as TGTGCCAGCAGTTTACGAGGGCCTCTCTACGAGCAGTACTTC. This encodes CASSLRGPLYEQYF.